The text below deals with one TCR beta chain. What it recognizes is unknown. The entry originates in a study of blood T cells in healthy people across ages. A second PCR of roughly 7 to 11 cycles used a sample-barcoded 5' primer and a J-beta primer mix. Every cDNA was tagged by a template-switch adaptor with 12 random nucleotides. TCRdb independently ran MiXCR on the 5' RACE reads; one entry per CDR3 protein. The profile shows 1.5 million to 2 million distinct CDR3 sequences, approximately 28% of them singletons. General study points: Across the age range, TCR beta diversity per million T cells fell in a roughly linear way. The percentage of naive T cells correlated strongly with TCR beta diversity.

CDR1 is SGHTA, CDR2 FQGTGA, per germline. The V gene lost 5 bases and the J gene lost 5 bases, with 16 bases spanning the gap. CDR3 length: 14 amino acids. Peripheral blood, 9.5 to 10 milliliters per donor, was collected. The receptor was isolated from a young woman in good health. Sample: blood. The chain has TRBV7-3 and TRBJ2-7, with a possible D match to TRBD1 (5 bases). The CDR3 sequence: CASSPKAGSDEQYF. DNA of the CDR3: TGTGCCAGCAGCCCCAAGGCAGGGTCGGACGAGCAGTACTTC.